The next 10 T cell receptor beta chains were all read from a single sample in a study of blood T cell repertoires in COVID-19. The protocol was immunoSEQ multiplex PCR, while the TCRdb copy is restricted to in-frame clones and leaves out a portion. The data hold approximately 480,000 clones, with roughly 90% observed a single time. Sequenced input: PBMCs or T cells enriched from blood (not recorded which). These TCRs come from a woman aged 18 to 35 who had recovered from COVID-19.

The rearrangement uses TRBV18 and TRBJ1-3, with TRBD1 identical over 9 bases. This CDR3 spans 20 amino acids. Germline V lookup: CDR1 KGHSH, CDR2 LQKENI. The J segment lost 1 base and the V segment lost 1 base, leaving 14 bases of the junction unmatched. As DNA, the CDR3 is TGTGCCAGCTCACCACGTAGTATCACAGGGGGCGCGTATTCTGGAAACACCATATATTTT. This sequence encodes CASSPRSITGGAYSGNTIYF. Complete variable domain (other parts from reference TRBV18 and TRBJ1-3): NAGVMQNPRHLVRRRGQEARLRCSPMKGHSHVYWYRQLPEEGLKFMVYLQKENIIDESGMPKERFSAEFPKEGPSILRIQQVVRGDSAAYFCASSPRSITGGAYSGNTIYFGEGSWLTVV.

This clone came up once. J is TRBJ1-1 and V is TRBV6-1; 8 positions match TRBD1. V lost 2 bases to trimming and J lost 7 bases; unmatched junction nucleotides: 9. There are 15 residues in the CDR3. CDR1 is MNHNS and CDR2 is SASEGT in the germline V gene. CDR3 sequence: CASSELGTGGNEAFF. The CDR3 DNA is TGTGCCAGCAGTGAACTAGGGACAGGTGGGAATGAAGCTTTCTTT.

This chain links TRBV5-5 with TRBJ2-1; 12 bases match TRBD2. The CDR3 covers 16 residues. The ends lost 4 bases at V and 7 bases at J; junction bases unmatched: 9. Germline V lookup: CDR1 SGHKS, CDR2 YYEKEE (reference sequence). In DNA form, the CDR3 reads TGTGCCAGCAGCCAGCTTCTAGCGGGGGGGCGTAATGAGCAGTTCTTC. It is translated as CASSQLLAGGRNEQFF.

V is TRBV4-2 and J is TRBJ2-7; D is possibly TRBD2 (5 bases). Trimming removed 2 bases from V and 7 bases from J, with 9 bases in between. This CDR3 comprises 12 residues. The V gene's germline CDR1 is LGHNA and CDR2 YNFKEQ. Here the CDR3 DNA reads TGTGCCAGCAGCCAACTTGGCGGGGAGCAGTACTTC. Translation gives CASSQLGGEQYF.

The chain has TRBV28 and TRBJ2-1, with D possibly being TRBD2 (5 bases). Deletions cut 6 bases from V and 7 bases from J, with 34 bases between. This CDR3 has 20 residues. CDR1 and CDR2 (germline): MDHEN, SYDVKM. The CDR3 spells CASRSVSGIKLAPPGNEQFF. The DNA for the CDR3 is TGTGCCAGCAGATCAGTTTCCGGTATCAAACTCGCTCCCCCGGGGAATGAGCAGTTCTTC.

In this sample, this clone turned up once. The gene calls are TRBV7-7 and TRBJ2-7, with 7 nucleotides matching TRBD1. The CDR3 loop spans 13 amino acids. V was clipped by 3 bases and J by 6 bases; unmatched bases: 5. Germline values: CDR1 SSHAT, CDR2 FNYEAQ (reference sequence). The CDR3 reads CASSLGQQGEQYF. In DNA, the CDR3 is TGTGCCAGCAGCTTGGGACAGCAGGGCGAGCAGTACTTC.

J is TRBJ1-3 and V is TRBV9; no definite D call. The V gene lost 4 bases and the J gene lost 0 bases, with 8 bases spanning the gap. CDR1 is SGDLS, CDR2 YYNGEE, per germline. This CDR3 region has 14 residues. The CDR3 nucleotides read TGTGCCAGCAGCCCGGGGAGCTCTGGAAACACCATATATTTT. Encoded protein: CASSPGSSGNTIYF.

This chain joins TRBV2 and TRBJ1-3; no reliable D call. This CDR3 has 15 residues. Trimming took 3 bases from V and 0 from J, leaving 9 bases between them. The germline CDR1 and CDR2 sequences are SNHLY and FYNNEI. CDR3 nucleotides: TGTGCCAGCAGTGAGAGCCGTTCCTCTGGAAACACCATATATTTT. Encoded protein: CASSESRSSGNTIYF. Looking up the rest from reference TRBV2 and TRBJ1-3 gives the full variable domain: EPEVTQTPSHQVTQMGQEVILRCVPISNHLYFYWYRQILGQKVEFLVSFYNNEISEKSEIFDDQFSVERPDGSNFTLKIRSTKLEDSAMYFCASSESRSSGNTIYFGEGSWLTVV.

V gene TRBV7-3 combines with J gene TRBJ1-1; D is undetermined. V was trimmed by 0 bases and J by 1 base, leaving 3 bases between them. This CDR3 region has 13 residues. From germline, CDR1 is SGHTA and CDR2 FQGTGA. The CDR3 DNA reads TGTGCCAGCAGCTTAACCCAGAACACTGAAGCTTTCTTT. This sequence encodes CASSLTQNTEAFF.

This clone was counted once. J is TRBJ2-7 and V is TRBV7-2, with 10 bases fitting TRBD2. This CDR3 region has 16 residues. V shed 5 bases, J shed 3 bases, and the junction held 10 bases outside the gene matches. The germline CDR1 and CDR2 sequences are SGHTA and FQGNSA. CDR3 sequence reads: CASSLARASGGYEQYF. CDR3 DNA sequence: TGTGCCAGCAGCCTCGCCAGAGCTAGCGGGGGCTACGAGCAGTACTTC.